Listed below are T cell receptor beta chains from one sample, sequenced in a study of Ad26.COV2.S vaccination and SARS-CoV-2 variants. Data came from immunoSEQ multiplex PCR; TCRdb stores just in-frame clones and leaves some out. Seen here are about 450,000 clones, approximately 89% observed once, and the top ten hold about 2.5%. The input for sequencing was peripheral blood, taken in a trial of Ad26.COV2.S vaccine versus placebo. These receptors were collected from a person aged 18 to 65 who received the Ad26.COV2.S COVID-19 vaccine or a placebo. Each CDR3 is given with its conserved first and last residue. Each record gives: V gene, D gene, J gene, clone size, CDR3 protein, CDR3 DNA. The D gene is left open where the match is weak. Only part of the rows carry a size: once, few, many, or a class if the clone is expanded.

V: TRBV12-3/TRBV12-4
D: NA
J: TRBJ1-1
size: NA
CDR3: CASSLAGGEAFF
DNA: TGTGCCAGCAGTTTAGCAGGCGGTGAAGCTTTCTTT

V: TRBV7-2
D: NA
J: TRBJ2-1
size: NA
CDR3: CASSLGRYNEQFF
DNA: TGTGCCAGCAGCCTAGGGAGGTACAATGAGCAGTTCTTC

V: TRBV7-9
D: NA
J: TRBJ2-2
size: NA
CDR3: CASSFLTGELFF
DNA: TGTGCCAGCAGCTTCCTTACCGGGGAGCTGTTTTTT

V: TRBV6-9
D: NA
J: TRBJ1-4
size: NA
CDR3: CASGPWGEKLFF
DNA: TGTGCCAGCGGTCCGTGGGGGGAAAAACTGTTTTTT

V: TRBV19
D: NA
J: TRBJ2-1
size: NA
CDR3: CASSIVEGSYNEQFF
DNA: TGTGCCAGTAGTATTGTTGAGGGGTCCTACAATGAGCAGTTCTTC

V: TRBV7-6
D: NA
J: TRBJ2-1
size: once
CDR3: CASSLANGNEQFF
DNA: TGTGCCAGCAGCTTAGCGAACGGGAATGAGCAGTTCTTC

V: TRBV28
D: TRBD1
J: TRBJ2-7
size: once
CDR3: CAISPGTGSSYEQYF
DNA: TGTGCCATCTCACCTGGGACAGGGAGCTCCTACGAGCAGTACTTC

V: TRBV7-9
D: NA
J: TRBJ2-1
size: few
CDR3: CASSQRGGRHNEQFF
DNA: TGTGCCAGCAGCCAGCGCGGGGGCCGTCACAATGAGCAGTTCTTC

V: TRBV4-1
D: TRBD1
J: TRBJ1-2
size: NA
CDR3: CASSQDWGTGGYTF
DNA: TGCGCCAGCAGCCAAGATTGGGGGACAGGGGGCTACACCTTC

V: TRBV27
D: NA
J: TRBJ1-4
size: NA
CDR3: CASSLYPPTWGATNEKLFF
DNA: TGTGCCAGCAGTTTATACCCCCCTACGTGGGGGGCAACTAATGAAAAACTGTTTTTT

V: TRBV28
D: NA
J: TRBJ1-3
size: NA
CDR3: CASSRFRSQLTRSGNTIYF
DNA: TGTGCCAGCAGTCGGTTTCGGAGTCAGCTAACTCGATCTGGAAACACCATATATTTT

V: TRBV7-3
D: TRBD1
J: TRBJ1-1
size: NA
CDR3: CASSAKPRQGNTEAFF
DNA: TGTGCCAGCAGCGCAAAACCCCGACAGGGAAACACTGAAGCTTTCTTT

V: TRBV15
D: TRBD1
J: TRBJ1-1
size: NA
CDR3: CATSRGLTGWANTEAFF
DNA: TGTGCCACCAGCAGAGGATTGACAGGGTGGGCGAACACTGAAGCTTTCTTT

V: TRBV25-1
D: NA
J: TRBJ2-3
size: once
CDR3: CASSLKNTDTQYF
DNA: TGTGCCAGCAGTTTAAAGAACACAGATACGCAGTATTTT

V: TRBV20-1
D: NA
J: TRBJ1-1
size: NA
CDR3: CSASRGSRNTEAFF
DNA: TGCAGTGCGAGTAGGGGCTCCCGTAACACTGAAGCTTTCTTT

V: TRBV5-8
D: TRBD1
J: TRBJ1-1
size: NA
CDR3: CASSLAWGQINLNTEAFF
DNA: TGTGCCAGCAGCTTGGCCTGGGGACAGATAAACTTGAACACTGAAGCTTTCTTT